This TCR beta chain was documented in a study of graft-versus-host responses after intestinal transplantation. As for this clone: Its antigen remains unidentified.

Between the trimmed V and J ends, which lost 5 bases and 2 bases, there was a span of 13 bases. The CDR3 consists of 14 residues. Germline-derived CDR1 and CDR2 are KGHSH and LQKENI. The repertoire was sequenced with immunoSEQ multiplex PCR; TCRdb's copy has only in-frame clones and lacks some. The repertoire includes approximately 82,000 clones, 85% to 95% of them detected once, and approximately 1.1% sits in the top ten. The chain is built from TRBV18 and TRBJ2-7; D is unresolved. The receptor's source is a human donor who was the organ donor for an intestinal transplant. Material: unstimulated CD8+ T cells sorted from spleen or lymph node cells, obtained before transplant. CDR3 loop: CASSDAAATYEQYF. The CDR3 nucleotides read TGTGCCAGCTCAGACGCGGCGGCCACCTACGAGCAGTACTTC.